These 31 T cell receptor beta chains share one sample of origin, sequenced in a study of blood T cell repertoires in COVID-19. This table comes from immunoSEQ multiplex PCR, and its TCRdb copy is limited to in-frame clones, with some not included. Of more than 85,000 clones in the sample, 80% to 90% were seen once. What was sequenced was peripheral blood. The receptor source for this set is a man aged 50 to 59 with COVID-19, enrolled during active disease.

This clone occurred once. The V call is TRBV10-3, the J call TRBJ2-7; 7 nucleotides agree with TRBD1. Losses at the gene ends were 6 bases for V and 1 base for J; bases not matched to a gene: 6. Germline CDR1 and CDR2: ENHRY and SYGVKD. This CDR3 is 14 amino acids long. The CDR3 DNA reads TGTGCCATCAGCACGACAGGGAAGTCCTACGAGCAGTACTTC. It codes for CAISTTGKSYEQYF.

The chain combines TRBV5-4 with TRBJ1-1, with 7 bases matching TRBD1. V trimming: 3 bases; J trimming: 0 bases; junction bases outside the gene matches: 5. CDR1 is SGHNT and CDR2 is YYREEE in the germline V gene (reference sequence). The CDR3 has 15 amino acids. The CDR3 is CASSSNTGVNTEAFF. CDR3 sequence (DNA): TGTGCCAGCAGCTCGAATACAGGGGTGAACACTGAAGCTTTCTTT.

The chain couples TRBV7-3 to TRBJ2-3, with D possibly TRBD2 on 7 matching bases. Trimming removed 5 bases at V and 0 bases at J, with 15 bases between. The CDR3 runs 16 residues. The germline V gene encodes CDR1 SGHTA and CDR2 FQGTGA. The CDR3 DNA follows: TGTGCCAGCAGCCCAACGGGGGGCTTAAGCACAGATACGCAGTATTTT. This translates into CASSPTGGLSTDTQYF.

This chain connects TRBV29-1 to TRBJ1-2; no firm D call. V shed 1 base and J shed 1 base, with 7 bases lying between them. This CDR3 spans 13 amino acids. Per germline, CDR1 SQVTM and CDR2 ANQGSEA. The chain's CDR3 is CSVEGSVNYGYTF. CDR3 sequence (DNA): TGCAGCGTTGAAGGTTCCGTTAACTATGGCTACACCTTC.

The V gene is TRBV19, the J gene TRBJ2-4; the match to TRBD1 covers 9 bases. This CDR3 has 17 residues. With V trimmed by 4 bases and J by 0 bases, 7 bases remained unmatched. CDR1 LNHDA and CDR2 SQIVND come from the germline V gene (reference sequence). CDR3 region: CASSKGQGNLAKNIQYF. The CDR3 DNA reads TGTGCCAGTAGTAAGGGACAGGGCAATCTAGCCAAAAACATTCAGTACTTC.

This chain connects TRBV7-6 to TRBJ2-2, with 8 positions matching TRBD1. The CDR3 is 16 amino acids. The germline gives CDR1 SGHVS, CDR2 FNYEAQ. J was trimmed by 4 bases and V by 5 bases; bases with no gene match: 9. The CDR3 reads CASSPRTGTGTGELFF. CDR3 in DNA: TGTGCCAGCAGCCCCCGGACAGGGACCGGCACCGGGGAGCTGTTTTTT.

This rearrangement joins TRBV7-9 to TRBJ1-3; possibly TRBD1 for D (5 bases). In germline, CDR1 is SEHNR, CDR2 FQNEAQ (reference sequence). V was pared by 5 bases and J by 4 bases, with 6 bases between. CDR3 length equals 12 residues. CDR3: CASSGGGNTIYF. CDR3 bases: TGTGCCAGCAGCGGGGGGGGAAACACCATATATTTT.

The genes are TRBV7-9 and TRBJ2-7; D is unclear. V was trimmed by 5 bases and J by 3 bases, leaving 8 bases between them. CDR1 and CDR2 (germline): SEHNR, FQNEAQ (reference sequence). CDR3 length: 12 amino acids. The CDR3 here is CASSESFYEQYF. In nucleotides, the CDR3 is TGTGCCAGCAGCGAGAGCTTCTACGAGCAGTACTTC.

The J gene is TRBJ2-2, the V gene TRBV4-2, with 8 bases matching TRBD2. Trimming took 1 base from V and 1 from J; bases not matched to a gene: 2. CDR1 and CDR2 (germline): LGHNA, YNFKEQ. This CDR3 has 16 amino acids. CDR3 DNA: TGTGCCAGCAGCCAAGGTCTAGCGGGGAACACCGGGGAGCTGTTTTTT. It specifies CASSQGLAGNTGELFF.

This rearrangement joins TRBV2 to TRBJ2-5; D gene unclear. The V end was cut by 8 bases, the J end by 5 bases, with 12 bases between. CDR3 length equals 12 residues. Germline loops: CDR1 SNHLY, CDR2 FYNNEI. CDR3 nucleotides: TGTGCCAGCGGCGGCGGCCCGGAGACCCAGTACTTC. It specifies CASGGGPETQYF.

The chain employs TRBV6-6 and TRBJ1-2; 10 nucleotides line up with TRBD1. Germline values: CDR1 MNHNY, CDR2 SVGAGI (reference sequence). This CDR3 spans 15 amino acids. V shed 2 bases and J 8 bases; nucleotides not matched to a gene: 8. CDR3 protein: CASSYTSGTGDGYTF. The CDR3 nucleotides read TGTGCCAGCAGTTACACATCCGGGACAGGGGACGGCTACACCTTC.

The chain uses TRBV9 and TRBJ1-6, with TRBD1 as a possible D gene (5 bases). The CDR3 runs 15 residues. Germline CDR1 is SGDLS and CDR2 is YYNGEE. Deletions cut 3 bases from V and 0 bases from J, with 7 bases between. CDR3 region: CASSGQSSYNSPLHF. CDR3 DNA: TGTGCCAGCAGCGGACAGAGCTCCTATAATTCACCCCTCCACTTT.

This clone was detected a few times. V gene TRBV3-1 (or the pseudogene TRBV3-2) combines with J gene TRBJ1-1; tentatively, D is TRBD1 (6 bases). Germline assignment: CDR1 LGHDT and CDR2 YNNKEL (reference sequence). Trimming took 2 bases from V and 1 from J, leaving 14 bases between them. The CDR3 loop spans 16 amino acids. CDR3 coding DNA: TGTGCCAGCAGCCAACTACCCGGGACACCGAACACTGAAGCTTTCTTT. As protein: CASSQLPGTPNTEAFF.

This sequence joins TRBV2 and TRBJ2-1; D might be TRBD1 (5 bases). V was cut by 6 bases and J by 5 bases, with 8 bases left in between. CDR1 and CDR2 (germline): SNHLY, FYNNEI. The CDR3 sequence is 12 residues long. Here the CDR3 DNA reads TGTGCCAGCAGCAGGGATGACAATGAGCAGTTCTTC. It codes for CASSRDDNEQFF. Full variable domain (outside the CDR3, taken from reference TRBV2 and TRBJ2-1): EPEVTQTPSHQVTQMGQEVILRCVPISNHLYFYWYRQILGQKVEFLVSFYNNEISEKSEIFDDQFSVERPDGSNFTLKIRSTKLEDSAMYFCASSRDDNEQFFGPGTRLTVL.

The sample holds one count of this clone. The chain links TRBV20-1 to TRBJ2-7; tentatively, D is TRBD2 (5 bases). V lost 5 bases and J 5 bases, leaving 7 bases between the germline ends. Per germline, CDR1 DFQATT and CDR2 SNEGSKA (reference sequence). This CDR3 comprises 10 residues. This CDR3 reads CSAGENEQYF. Here the CDR3 DNA reads TGCAGTGCTGGGGAGAACGAGCAGTACTTC.

The chain combines TRBV5-4 with TRBJ2-7, with a tentative D call TRBD2 (5 bases). CDR3 size: 13 residues. V was pared by 2 bases and J by 5 bases, with 11 bases between. The germline gives CDR1 SGHNT, CDR2 YYREEE (reference sequence). The CDR3 reads CASSLSTRDEQYF. The CDR3 bases are TGTGCCAGCAGCTTATCGACGAGGGACGAGCAGTACTTC.

J is TRBJ1-6 and V is TRBV2; D is perhaps TRBD1 (6 bases). This CDR3 is built from 15 residues. Germline values: CDR1 SNHLY, CDR2 FYNNEI. V was cut by 2 bases and J by 7 bases, with 12 bases left in between. Here the CDR3 DNA reads TGTGCCAGCAGTGAAACAGGGAGGGGGAATTCACCCCTCCACTTT. Protein sequence: CASSETGRGNSPLHF.

The V call is TRBV2, the J call TRBJ2-7; 12 bases are a match to TRBD1. J gave up 7 bases and V 7 bases, and 8 bases lay outside the gene matches. CDR1 and CDR2 from the germline V gene are SNHLY and FYNNEI. This CDR3 is built from 14 residues. The CDR3 coding sequence is TGTGCCAGCACCCCGGGACAGGGGGCGGTTGAGCAGTACTTC. This codes for CASTPGQGAVEQYF.

J is TRBJ2-3 and V is TRBV24-1; 10 bases fit TRBD1. J was trimmed by 3 bases and V by 9 bases; bases with no gene match: 8. In germline, CDR1 is KGHDR, CDR2 SFDVKD. The CDR3 loop spans 15 amino acids. The DNA of the CDR3 is TGTGCCACCGAATCGGGACAGGGGAGGACAGATACGCAGTATTTT. Protein product: CATESGQGRTDTQYF.

For the CDR3, the DNA is TGTGCCAGCAGCCCCAACGCCGGACTGGGGACCGGGGAGCTGTTTTTT. It yields the protein CASSPNAGLGTGELFF. J is TRBJ2-2 and V is TRBV9; the D gene is possibly TRBD2 (5 bases). The CDR3 runs to 16 residues. Germline CDR1 is SGDLS and CDR2 is YYNGEE. V dropped 4 bases and J dropped 5 bases, with 18 bases sitting between them. The entire variable domain, with the rest obtained from reference TRBV9 and TRBJ2-2, is as follows: DSGVTQTPKHLITATGQRVTLRCSPRSGDLSVYWYQQSLDQGLQFLIQYYNGEERAKGNILERFSAQQFPDLHSELNLSSLELGDSALYFCASSPNAGLGTGELFFGEGSRLTVL.

The chain joins TRBV7-2 to TRBJ2-3; perhaps TRBD2 as D (6 bases). Trimming stripped 2 bases from V and 2 bases from J, with 8 bases between. CDR1 and CDR2 from the germline V gene are SGHTA and FQGNSA. The CDR3 is 14 amino acids. The CDR3 loop is CASSLRGDTDTQYF. The DNA of the CDR3 is TGTGCCAGCAGCTTACGCGGGGACACAGATACGCAGTATTTT.

The chain joins TRBV6-1 to TRBJ1-2; 7 nucleotides agree with TRBD1. The CDR3 has 14 residues. Germline CDR1 reads MNHNS; CDR2 reads SASEGT. V lost 7 bases, J lost 2 bases, and 7 bases stayed unmatched. DNA for the CDR3: TGTGCCAGCATAACCGGGACAGAGAACTATGGCTACACCTTC. It translates to CASITGTENYGYTF.

The chain employs TRBV5-1 and TRBJ2-7; possibly TRBD2 for D (6 bases). V lost 3 bases, J lost 6 bases, and 16 bases lay in between. This CDR3 region has 14 residues. Looked up from germline, CDR1 is SGHRS and CDR2 is YFSETQ. This chain's CDR3 is CASSSAVFGGEQYF. The CDR3 coding sequence is TGCGCCAGCAGCTCCGCAGTGTTCGGGGGCGAGCAGTACTTC.

The chain links TRBV2 to TRBJ1-2, with D possibly being TRBD1 (6 bases). Germline V CDR1 and CDR2: SNHLY, FYNNEI. Trimming took off 6 bases at V and 2 bases at J, with 10 bases between the two ends. This CDR3 is 13 amino acids long. The DNA of the CDR3 is TGTGCCAGCAGCCGGACAGAGAACTATGGCTACACCTTC. Its protein is CASSRTENYGYTF. The full variable domain, with the rest looked up from reference TRBV2 and TRBJ1-2, is EPEVTQTPSHQVTQMGQEVILRCVPISNHLYFYWYRQILGQKVEFLVSFYNNEISEKSEIFDDQFSVERPDGSNFTLKIRSTKLEDSAMYFCASSRTENYGYTFGSGTRLTVV.

This clone was observed once. The chain recombines TRBV13 with TRBJ2-1; D might be TRBD1 (5 bases). Germline V lookup: CDR1 PRHDT, CDR2 FYEKMQ (reference sequence). The CDR3 extends over 16 amino acids. V was pared by 5 bases and J by 0 bases, with 14 bases between. Here the CDR3 reads CASSPRSRASYNEQFF. Written as DNA, the CDR3 is TGTGCCAGCAGCCCCCGGTCCAGGGCCTCCTACAATGAGCAGTTCTTC.

This sequence joins TRBV19 and TRBJ2-2; D is perhaps TRBD2 (6 bases). CDR1 and CDR2 (germline): LNHDA, SQIVND (reference sequence). This CDR3 region has 15 residues. The ends were cut back, 0 bases at V and 7 bases at J, with 12 bases in the middle. In DNA, the CDR3 is TGTGCCAGTAGTATAGAGGGGGGTAGGAACGGGGAGCTGTTTTTT. Protein product: CASSIEGGRNGELFF.

The chain recombines TRBV3-1 (or the pseudogene TRBV3-2) with TRBJ1-1, with TRBD1 identical over 9 bases. This CDR3 has 17 residues. V lost 0 bases and J lost 1; bases outside the gene matches: 6. The germline V gene has CDR1 LGHDT and CDR2 YNNKEL (reference sequence). For the CDR3, the DNA is TGTGCCAGCAGCCAAGACCTGACAGGGGGTACGAACACTGAAGCTTTCTTT. This encodes CASSQDLTGGTNTEAFF.

This rearrangement joins TRBV29-1 to TRBJ2-7; TRBD1 is a possible D gene (5 bases). V was shortened by 6 bases and J by 4 bases, with 16 bases between the two germline ends. The V gene's germline CDR1 is SQVTM and CDR2 ANQGSEA. The CDR3 has 13 residues. The CDR3 DNA is TGCAGCGTCTGGGGCCAGGAAGAATACGAGCAGTACTTC. It is translated as CSVWGQEEYEQYF.

The chain carries TRBV19 and TRBJ1-4, with a possible D match to TRBD1 (6 bases). The length of the CDR3 is 15 residues. Trimming removed 6 bases from V and 7 bases from J, with 18 bases in between. The V gene's germline CDR1 is LNHDA and CDR2 SQIVND (reference sequence). The CDR3: CASSLPRGWGEKLFF. For the CDR3, the DNA is TGTGCCAGTAGCCTCCCCAGGGGATGGGGTGAAAAACTGTTTTTT.

This sequence joins TRBV4-3 and TRBJ2-7; 10 bases agree with TRBD2. The V gene's germline CDR1 is LGHNA and CDR2 YSLEER. With V trimmed by 5 bases and J by 0 bases, 4 bases remained unmatched. The CDR3 runs to 15 residues. CDR3 in DNA: TGCGCCAGCAGCTACGGGACTAGCGACTCCTACGAGCAGTACTTC. Protein sequence: CASSYGTSDSYEQYF.

J is TRBJ2-2 and V is TRBV7-9; TRBD1 aligns across 7 bases. Germline V gene sequence: CDR1 SEHNR, CDR2 FQNEAQ (reference sequence). V dropped 6 bases and J dropped 8; count of bases not matched to a gene: 12. The length of the CDR3 is 15 residues. CDR3 bases: TGTGCCAGCAGACGGACAGGAGCGCTCCCGGGGGAGCTGTTTTTT. The encoded protein is CASRRTGALPGELFF.